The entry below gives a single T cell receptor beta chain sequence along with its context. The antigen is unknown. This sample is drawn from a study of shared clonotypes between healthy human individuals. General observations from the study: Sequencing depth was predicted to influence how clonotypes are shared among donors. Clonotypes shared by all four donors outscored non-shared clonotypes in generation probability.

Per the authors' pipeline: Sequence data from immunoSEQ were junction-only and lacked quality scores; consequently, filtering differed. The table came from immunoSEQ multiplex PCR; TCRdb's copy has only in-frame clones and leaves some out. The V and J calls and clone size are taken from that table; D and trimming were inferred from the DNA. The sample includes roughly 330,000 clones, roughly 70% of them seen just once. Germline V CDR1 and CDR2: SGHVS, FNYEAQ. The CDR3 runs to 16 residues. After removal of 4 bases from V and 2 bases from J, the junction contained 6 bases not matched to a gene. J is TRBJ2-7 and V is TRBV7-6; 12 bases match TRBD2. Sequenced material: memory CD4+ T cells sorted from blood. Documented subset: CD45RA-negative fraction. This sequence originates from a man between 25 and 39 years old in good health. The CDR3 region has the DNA TGTGCCAGCAGCTACCAACTAGCGGGAGGCACCTACGAGCAGTACTTC. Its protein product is CASSYQLAGGTYEQYF.